Below are 18 T cell receptor beta chains sequenced from a single sample in a study of PD-L1 blockade in urothelial cancer. Time point: peripheral blood 6 weeks after treatment start. Only in-frame clones appear in the TCRdb table, and some are missing; sequencing was by immunoSEQ multiplex PCR. The table lists roughly 100,000 clones, approximately 87% of them singletons. This specimen consisted of PBMCs, obtained around atezolizumab (anti-PD-L1) treatment. All receptors derive from a man in his sixties or seventies with urothelial cancer.

This CDR3 is CASSLQGYEQFF. In DNA form, the CDR3 reads TGTGCCAGCAGCCTTCAGGGATATGAGCAGTTCTTC. This chain connects TRBV7-9 to TRBJ2-1; tentatively, D is TRBD1 (5 bases). Germline V gene sequence: CDR1 SEHNR, CDR2 FQNEAQ (reference sequence). This CDR3 has 12 amino acids. V was clipped by 5 bases and J by 8 bases, with 10 bases between them. Drawing the rest from reference TRBV7-9 and TRBJ2-1, the complete variable domain is DTGVSQNPRHKITKRGQNVTFRCDPISEHNRLYWYRQTLGQGPEFLTYFQNEAQLEKSRLLSDRFSAERPKGSFSTLEIQRTEQGDSAMYLCASSLQGYEQFFGPGTRLTVL.

In DNA form, the CDR3 reads TGCGCCAGCAGCTTTGATAGTCGGACGAGGGACGGGGAGCTGTTTTTT. The encoded protein is CASSFDSRTRDGELFF. V gene TRBV5-1 combines with J gene TRBJ2-2; D might be TRBD2 (5 bases). CDR1 SGHRS and CDR2 YFSETQ come from the germline V gene. The CDR3 loop spans 16 amino acids. The ends were cut back, 2 bases at V and 7 bases at J, with 18 bases in the middle. The whole variable domain, remainder taken from reference TRBV5-1 and TRBJ2-2, is KAGVTQTPRYLIKTRGQQVTLSCSPISGHRSVSWYQQTPGQGLQFLFEYFSETQRNKGNFPGRFSGRQFSNSRSEMNVSTLELGDSALYLCASSFDSRTRDGELFFGEGSRLTVL.

The chain couples TRBV30 to TRBJ1-3; D ambiguous. V was clipped by 6 bases and J by 0 bases, with 9 bases between them. Germline CDR1 and CDR2: GTSNPN and SVGIG (reference sequence). The CDR3 runs 13 residues. The CDR3 coding sequence is TGTGCCTGCGCCTACGCCTCTGGAAACACCATATATTTT. Translation gives CACAYASGNTIYF.

This chain links TRBV2 with TRBJ1-1; 8 positions match TRBD1. The ends lost 6 bases at V and 0 bases at J; junction bases unmatched: 3. The CDR3 sequence is 14 residues long. Looked up from germline, CDR1 is SNHLY and CDR2 is FYNNEI. CDR3 sequence: CASSLGQVNTEAFF. The CDR3 nucleotides read TGTGCCAGCAGCTTGGGACAGGTGAACACTGAAGCTTTCTTT.

CDR3: CASLPGYTGELFF. The CDR3, as DNA: TGTGCAAGTCTCCCAGGGTACACCGGGGAGCTGTTTTTT. The chain combines TRBV12-2 with TRBJ2-2; TRBD1, the D gene given by the table, was not confirmed from the DNA. TRBV12-2 is a pseudogene. The CDR3 covers 13 residues.

V is TRBV30 and J is TRBJ2-1, with 8 bases fitting TRBD1. Losses at the gene ends were 3 bases for V and 3 bases for J; bases not matched to a gene: 7. CDR1 and CDR2 (germline): GTSNPN, SVGIG (reference sequence). This CDR3 has 15 residues. For the CDR3, the DNA is TGTGCCTGGAGCAAGACAGGGGAGCACTACAATGAGCAGTTCTTC. This translates into CAWSKTGEHYNEQFF.

J is TRBJ2-5 and V is TRBV7-2, with 10 bases lining up with TRBD1. This CDR3 contains 14 residues. Germline V gene sequence: CDR1 SGHTA, CDR2 FQGNSA. V lost 5 bases and J lost 9; bases outside the gene matches: 9. The CDR3 region has the DNA TGTGCCAGCAGCCCACGGGACAGGGGATCGGCCCAGTACTTC. Amino acids: CASSPRDRGSAQYF. Variable domain in full (rest from reference TRBV7-2 and TRBJ2-5): GAGVSQSPSNKVTEKGKDVELRCDPISGHTALYWYRQSLGQGLEFLIYFQGNSAPDKSGLPSDRFSAERTGGSVSTLTIQRTQQEDSAVYLCASSPRDRGSAQYFGPGTRLLVL.

V usage is TRBV5-1 and J usage is TRBJ2-2, with 8 positions matching TRBD1. Trimming cost V 1 base and J 8 bases; bases outside gene matches: 10. Germline V gives CDR1 SGHRS, CDR2 YFSETQ. The CDR3 has 16 amino acids. CDR3 nucleotides: TGCGCCAGCAGCTTGTCCCTCGGGACAGGTGGGGGGGAGCTGTTTTTT. The encoded protein is CASSLSLGTGGGELFF.

The genes are TRBV4-2 and TRBJ1-2; D gene uncertain. V was cut by 6 bases and J by 3 bases, with 11 bases left in between. The germline V gene encodes CDR1 LGHNA and CDR2 YNFKEQ. The CDR3 sequence is 13 residues long. Here the CDR3 reads CASRQLGDYGYTF. As DNA, the CDR3 is TGTGCCAGCAGGCAACTAGGCGACTATGGCTACACCTTC.

The V call is TRBV28, the J call TRBJ2-7; 11 bases line up with TRBD2. Looked up from germline, CDR1 is MDHEN and CDR2 is SYDVKM. With V trimmed by 3 bases and J by 5 bases, 9 bases remained unmatched. This CDR3 is 16 amino acids long. The CDR3 DNA is TGTGCCAGCAGTTTTCATCTAGCGGGAGGAGGAAACGAGCAGTACTTC. The encoded protein is CASSFHLAGGGNEQYF.

The V gene is TRBV4-2, the J gene TRBJ2-1; possibly TRBD2 for D (5 bases). The CDR3 has 17 residues. The germline CDR1 and CDR2 sequences are LGHNA and YNFKEQ. V was shortened by 0 bases and J by 0 bases, with 12 bases between the two germline ends. The CDR3 loop is CASSQDLRRSSYNEQFF. DNA of the CDR3: TGTGCCAGCAGCCAAGATCTCCGGAGGAGCTCCTACAATGAGCAGTTCTTC.

The chain uses TRBV5-6 and TRBJ2-2; TRBD1 is a possible D gene (6 bases). Germline V gives CDR1 SGHDT, CDR2 YYEEEE. The CDR3 length is 14 residues. V was cut by 4 bases and J by 0 bases, with 7 bases left in between. This CDR3 reads CASSRTANTGELFF. For the CDR3, the DNA is TGTGCCAGCAGCCGGACAGCGAACACCGGGGAGCTGTTTTTT. The entire variable domain, with the rest obtained from reference TRBV5-6 and TRBJ2-2, is as follows: DAGVTQSPTHLIKTRGQQVTLRCSPKSGHDTVSWYQQALGQGPQFIFQYYEEEERQRGNFPDRFSGHQFPNYSSELNVNALLLGDSALYLCASSRTANTGELFFGEGSRLTVL.

The chain carries TRBV10-3 and TRBJ1-1, with D possibly TRBD1 on 5 matching bases. Germline CDR1 reads ENHRY; CDR2 reads SYGVKD. The CDR3 loop spans 15 amino acids. The V end was cut by 5 bases, the J end by 2 bases, with 15 bases between. CDR3 sequence: CAISSSGRGNTEAFF. CDR3 nucleotides: TGTGCCATCAGTTCCTCCGGGAGGGGAAACACTGAAGCTTTCTTT.

The rearrangement links TRBV5-4 to TRBJ2-5; D is ambiguous. Germline CDR1 SGHNT, CDR2 YYREEE (reference sequence). V shed 4 bases and J shed 0 bases, with 4 bases lying between them. CDR3 length: 12 residues. CDR3 DNA: TGTGCCAGCAGCCAGTACCAAGAGACCCAGTACTTC. It encodes CASSQYQETQYF. Full variable domain (missing parts from reference TRBV5-4 and TRBJ2-5): ETGVTQSPTHLIKTRGQQVTLRCSSQSGHNTVSWYQQALGQGPQFIFQYYREEENGRGNFPPRFSGLQFPNYSSELNVNALELDDSALYLCASSQYQETQYFGPGTRLLVL.

CDR3 region: CASSRSRDYEQYF. CDR3 in DNA: TGTGCCAGCTCACGTTCGCGGGACTACGAGCAGTACTTC. This sequence joins TRBV18 and TRBJ2-7, with D perhaps matching TRBD2 (6 bases). The CDR3 runs to 13 residues. Looked up from germline, CDR1 is KGHSH and CDR2 is LQKENI. V was clipped by 4 bases and J by 3 bases, with 10 bases between them.

The CDR3 here is CATSPGTGHSPLHF. The CDR3 DNA reads as TGTGCCACCAGTCCCGGGACTGGTCATTCACCCCTCCACTTT. V gene TRBV15 combines with J gene TRBJ1-6; TRBD1 is a possible D gene (5 bases). Germline values: CDR1 LNHNV, CDR2 YYDKDF (reference sequence). The CDR3 length is 14 residues. V was clipped by 6 bases and J by 8 bases, with 14 bases between them. Combining the CDR3 with reference TRBV15 and TRBJ1-6 gives the whole variable domain DAMVIQNPRYQVTQFGKPVTLSCSQTLNHNVMYWYQQKSSQAPKLLFHYYDKDFNNEADTPDNFQSRRPNTSFCFLDIRSPGLGDTAMYLCATSPGTGHSPLHFGNGTRLTVT.

J is TRBJ1-1 and V is TRBV18; D is possibly TRBD1 (5 bases). The CDR3 totals 14 residues. Trimming took 3 bases from V and 1 from J, leaving 9 bases between them. Germline values: CDR1 KGHSH, CDR2 LQKENI. The CDR3 reads CASSPAGQNTEAFF. CDR3 DNA sequence: TGTGCCAGCTCACCCGCCGGACAGAACACTGAAGCTTTCTTT.

This clone has only a few counts. The rearrangement links TRBV27 to TRBJ2-3; perhaps TRBD1 as D (6 bases). V lost 2 bases and J 3 bases, leaving 18 bases between the germline ends. CDR3 length: 17 residues. Germline loops: CDR1 MNHEY, CDR2 SMNVEV (reference sequence). CDR3 DNA: TGTGCCAGCAGTTTACCCCACGACAGAGGGGGAACAGATACGCAGTATTTT. As protein: CASSLPHDRGGTDTQYF.